This entry features one T cell receptor (beta chain) sequence. The data were obtained in a study of blood T cell repertoires in COVID-19. Profiling relied on immunoSEQ multiplex PCR, and the TCRdb table lists in-frame clones only, not all of them. The data show roughly 240,000 clones, with about 83% seen just once and roughly 5.2% held by the top ten. The clonotype originates from a woman aged 80 or over with COVID-19, enrolled during active disease. Sequencing used peripheral blood.

In DNA form, the CDR3 reads TGTGCCAGCAGTCGGGACGCGAGGGGAGGAGAGACCCAGTACTTC. The encoded protein is CASSRDARGGETQYF. The genes are TRBV11-2 and TRBJ2-5, with D possibly TRBD2 on 6 matching bases. The V gene lost 6 bases and the J gene lost 4 bases, with 18 bases spanning the gap. The CDR3 totals 15 residues. CDR1 and CDR2 (germline): SGHAT, FQNNGV. Looking up the rest from reference TRBV11-2 and TRBJ2-5 gives the full variable domain: EAGVAQSPRYKIIEKRQSVAFWCNPISGHATLYWYQQILGQGPKLLIQFQNNGVVDDSQLPKDRFSAERLKGVDSTLKIQPAKLEDSAVYLCASSRDARGGETQYFGPGTRLLVL.